This T cell receptor beta chain was recorded in a study of OX40 agonist ivuxolimab in advanced cancers. As for the study in general: Patients undergoing dose escalation presented with hepatocellular carcinoma, melanoma, renal cell or head and neck cancer.

On this clone itself: Antigen: not known.

Peripheral blood came from all dose cohorts at three timepoints. Overall study results and limits: Certain nonresponders likewise exhibited a low normalized T-cell clonal expansion. No determination was made of the antigen specificity of the expanded peripheral T cells.

This table comes from immunoSEQ multiplex PCR, and its TCRdb copy is limited to in-frame clones, with some not included. This sample yields 77,000 or so clones, of which 90% to 95% are seen a single time; approximately 0.32% belongs to the top ten. Looked up from germline, CDR1 is MNHNS and CDR2 is SASEGT. The length of the CDR3 is 15 residues. V lost 7 bases, J lost 11 bases, and 15 bases stayed unmatched. Sample: CD4+ or CD8+ T cells sorted from blood, taken in a trial of the OX40 agonist ivuxolimab. The chain couples TRBV6-1 to TRBJ1-1; 11 nucleotides line up with TRBD1. The receptor comes from an adult with an advanced solid tumor such as melanoma, head and neck, liver or kidney cancer. The CDR3 bases are TGTGCCAGCACCGACGGACAGGGGGCCCTCTATGACGCTTTCTTT. This translates into CASTDGQGALYDAFF.